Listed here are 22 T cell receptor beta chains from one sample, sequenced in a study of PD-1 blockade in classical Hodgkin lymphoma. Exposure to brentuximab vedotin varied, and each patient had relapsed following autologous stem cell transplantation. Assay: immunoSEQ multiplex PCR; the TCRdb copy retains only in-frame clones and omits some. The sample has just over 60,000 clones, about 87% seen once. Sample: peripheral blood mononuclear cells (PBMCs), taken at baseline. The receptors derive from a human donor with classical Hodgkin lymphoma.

The DNA for the CDR3 is TGCAGCGTTGGCGCGGTAGATCAGCCCCAGCATTTT. Amino acids: CSVGAVDQPQHF. The rearrangement joins TRBV29-1 to TRBJ1-5, with D unresolved. The length of the CDR3 is 12 residues. The V end lost 4 bases, the J end lost 5 bases, and 9 bases lay between the germline ends. Germline V lookup: CDR1 SQVTM, CDR2 ANQGSEA.

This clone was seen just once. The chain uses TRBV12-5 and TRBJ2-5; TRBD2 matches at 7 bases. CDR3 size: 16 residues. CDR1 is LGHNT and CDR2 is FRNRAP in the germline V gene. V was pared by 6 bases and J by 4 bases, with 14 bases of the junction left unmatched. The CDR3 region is CASGSGRGGVIETQYF. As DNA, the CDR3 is TGTGCTAGTGGCTCGGGGCGGGGAGGGGTGATAGAGACCCAGTACTTC.

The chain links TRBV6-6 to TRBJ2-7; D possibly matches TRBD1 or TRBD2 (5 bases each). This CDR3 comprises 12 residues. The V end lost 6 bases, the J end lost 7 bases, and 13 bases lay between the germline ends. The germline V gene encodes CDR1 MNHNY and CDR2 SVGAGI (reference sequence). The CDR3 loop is CASSGRDEEQYF. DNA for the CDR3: TGTGCCAGCAGCGGCCGGGACGAAGAGCAGTACTTC.

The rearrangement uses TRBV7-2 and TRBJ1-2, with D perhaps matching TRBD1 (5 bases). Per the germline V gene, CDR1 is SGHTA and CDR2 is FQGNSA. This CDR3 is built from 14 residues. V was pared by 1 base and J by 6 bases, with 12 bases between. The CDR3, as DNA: TGTGCCAGCAGCTTAGGCTGGGGCGAGGATGGCTACACCTTC. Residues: CASSLGWGEDGYTF.

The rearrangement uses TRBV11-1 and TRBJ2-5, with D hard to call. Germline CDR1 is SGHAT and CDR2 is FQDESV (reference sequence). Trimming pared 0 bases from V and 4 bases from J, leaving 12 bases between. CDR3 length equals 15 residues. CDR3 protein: CASSLALVTLETQYF. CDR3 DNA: TGTGCCAGCAGCTTAGCGTTGGTTACCTTAGAGACCCAGTACTTC.

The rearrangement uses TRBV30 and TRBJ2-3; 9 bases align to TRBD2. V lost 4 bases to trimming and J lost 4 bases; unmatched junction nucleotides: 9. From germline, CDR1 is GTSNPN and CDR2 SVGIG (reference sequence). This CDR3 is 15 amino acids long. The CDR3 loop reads CAWTERGGAPDTQYF. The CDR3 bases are TGTGCCTGGACTGAACGCGGGGGGGCCCCAGATACGCAGTATTTT.

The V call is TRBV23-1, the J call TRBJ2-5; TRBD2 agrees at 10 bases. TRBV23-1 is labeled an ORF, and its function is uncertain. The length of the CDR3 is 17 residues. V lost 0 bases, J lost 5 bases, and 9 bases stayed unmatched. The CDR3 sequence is CASSQSDGLAGEETQYF. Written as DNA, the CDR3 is TGCGCCAGCAGTCAATCGGATGGCCTAGCGGGGGAGGAGACCCAGTACTTC.

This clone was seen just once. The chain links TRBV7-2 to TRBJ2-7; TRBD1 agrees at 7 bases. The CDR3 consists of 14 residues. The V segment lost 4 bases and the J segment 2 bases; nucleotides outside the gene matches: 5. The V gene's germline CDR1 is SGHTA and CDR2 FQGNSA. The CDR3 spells CASSSRTGPYEQYF. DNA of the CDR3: TGTGCCAGCAGCTCCCGGACAGGACCCTACGAGCAGTACTTC.

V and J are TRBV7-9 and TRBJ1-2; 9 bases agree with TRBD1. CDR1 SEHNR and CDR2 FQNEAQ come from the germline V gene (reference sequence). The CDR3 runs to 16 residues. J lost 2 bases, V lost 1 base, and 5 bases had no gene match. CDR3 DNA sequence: TGTGCCAGCAGCTTAGGACAGGGGGAAACGAACTATGGCTACACCTTC. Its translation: CASSLGQGETNYGYTF.

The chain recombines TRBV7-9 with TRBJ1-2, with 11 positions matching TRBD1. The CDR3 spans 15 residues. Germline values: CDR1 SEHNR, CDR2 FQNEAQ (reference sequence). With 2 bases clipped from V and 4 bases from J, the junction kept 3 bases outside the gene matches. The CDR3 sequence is CASSLRDRGFYGYTF. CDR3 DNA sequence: TGTGCCAGCAGCTTAAGGGACAGGGGGTTCTATGGCTACACCTTC.

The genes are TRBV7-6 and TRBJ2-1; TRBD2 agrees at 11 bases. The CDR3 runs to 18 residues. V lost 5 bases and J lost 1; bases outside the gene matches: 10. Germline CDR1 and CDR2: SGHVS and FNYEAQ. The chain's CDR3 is CASSLNSGLAVSYNEQFF. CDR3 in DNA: TGTGCCAGCAGCCTAAACTCGGGACTAGCGGTTTCCTACAATGAGCAGTTCTTC.

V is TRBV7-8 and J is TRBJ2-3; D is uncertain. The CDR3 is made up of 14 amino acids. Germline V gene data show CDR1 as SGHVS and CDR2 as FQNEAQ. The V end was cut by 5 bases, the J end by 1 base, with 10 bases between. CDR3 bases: TGTGCCAGCAGCCCTATATTGGGCACAGATACGCAGTATTTT. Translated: CASSPILGTDTQYF.

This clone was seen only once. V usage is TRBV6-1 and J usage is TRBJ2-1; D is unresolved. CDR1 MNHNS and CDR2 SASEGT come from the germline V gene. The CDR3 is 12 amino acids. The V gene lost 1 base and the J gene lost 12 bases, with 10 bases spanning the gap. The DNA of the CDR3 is TGTGCCAGCAGTGAAGTCTTAAATCGGCAGTTCTTC. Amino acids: CASSEVLNRQFF.

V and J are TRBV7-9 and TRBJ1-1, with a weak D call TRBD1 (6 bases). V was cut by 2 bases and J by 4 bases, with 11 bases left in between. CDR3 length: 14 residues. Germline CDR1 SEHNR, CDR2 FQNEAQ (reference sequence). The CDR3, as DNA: TGTGCCAGCAGCTTATCTAGAGGGGGCACTGAAGCTTTCTTT. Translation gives CASSLSRGGTEAFF.

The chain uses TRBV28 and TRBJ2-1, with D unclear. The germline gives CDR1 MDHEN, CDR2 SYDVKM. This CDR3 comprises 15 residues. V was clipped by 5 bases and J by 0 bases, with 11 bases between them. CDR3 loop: CASSPGSSSYNEQFF. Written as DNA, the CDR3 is TGTGCCAGCAGTCCCGGGTCGAGCTCCTACAATGAGCAGTTCTTC.

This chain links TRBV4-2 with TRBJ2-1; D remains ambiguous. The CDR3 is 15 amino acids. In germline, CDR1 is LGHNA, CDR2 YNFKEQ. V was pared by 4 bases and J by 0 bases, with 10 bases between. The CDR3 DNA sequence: TGTGCCAGCAGCCTAGACATCCTCTCCTACAATGAGCAGTTCTTC. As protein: CASSLDILSYNEQFF.

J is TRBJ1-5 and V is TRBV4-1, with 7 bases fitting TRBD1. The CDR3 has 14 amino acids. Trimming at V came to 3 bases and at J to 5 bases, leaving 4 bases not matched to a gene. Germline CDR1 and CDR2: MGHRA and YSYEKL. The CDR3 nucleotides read TGCGCCAGCAGCCACGGGACAGATGATCAGCCCCAGCATTTT. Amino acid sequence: CASSHGTDDQPQHF.

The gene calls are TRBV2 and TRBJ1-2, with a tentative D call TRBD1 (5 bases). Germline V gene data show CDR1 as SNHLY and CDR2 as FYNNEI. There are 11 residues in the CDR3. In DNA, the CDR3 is TGTGTGGGGGGGGTAGACTATGGCTACACCTTC. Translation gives CVGGVDYGYTF.

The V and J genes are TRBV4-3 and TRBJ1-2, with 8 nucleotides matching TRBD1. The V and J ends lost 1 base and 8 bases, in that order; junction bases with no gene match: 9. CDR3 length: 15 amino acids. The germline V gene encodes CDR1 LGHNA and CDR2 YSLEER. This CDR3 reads CASSQAVTGARGYTF. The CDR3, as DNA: TGCGCCAGCAGCCAAGCGGTGACAGGGGCGCGAGGCTACACCTTC.

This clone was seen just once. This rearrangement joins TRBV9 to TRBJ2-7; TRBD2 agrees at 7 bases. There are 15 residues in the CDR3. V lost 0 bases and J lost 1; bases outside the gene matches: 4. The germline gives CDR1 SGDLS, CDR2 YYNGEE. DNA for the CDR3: TGTGCCAGCAGCGTAGATTTGGGACTATCCTACGAGCAGTACTTC. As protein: CASSVDLGLSYEQYF.

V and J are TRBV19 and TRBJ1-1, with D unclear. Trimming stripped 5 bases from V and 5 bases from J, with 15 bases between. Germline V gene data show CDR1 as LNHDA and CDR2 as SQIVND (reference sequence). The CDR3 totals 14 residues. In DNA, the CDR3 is TGTGCCAGTAGTCCCCGTTCGGGGAGGACTGAAGCTTTCTTT. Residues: CASSPRSGRTEAFF.

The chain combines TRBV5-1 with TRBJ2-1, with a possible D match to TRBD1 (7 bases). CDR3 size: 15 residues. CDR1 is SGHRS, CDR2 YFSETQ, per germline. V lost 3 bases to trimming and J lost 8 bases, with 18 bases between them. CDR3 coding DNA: TGCGCCAGCAGCTGGAGACAGGGTAGGGAGGATGAGCAGTTCTTC. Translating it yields CASSWRQGREDEQFF.